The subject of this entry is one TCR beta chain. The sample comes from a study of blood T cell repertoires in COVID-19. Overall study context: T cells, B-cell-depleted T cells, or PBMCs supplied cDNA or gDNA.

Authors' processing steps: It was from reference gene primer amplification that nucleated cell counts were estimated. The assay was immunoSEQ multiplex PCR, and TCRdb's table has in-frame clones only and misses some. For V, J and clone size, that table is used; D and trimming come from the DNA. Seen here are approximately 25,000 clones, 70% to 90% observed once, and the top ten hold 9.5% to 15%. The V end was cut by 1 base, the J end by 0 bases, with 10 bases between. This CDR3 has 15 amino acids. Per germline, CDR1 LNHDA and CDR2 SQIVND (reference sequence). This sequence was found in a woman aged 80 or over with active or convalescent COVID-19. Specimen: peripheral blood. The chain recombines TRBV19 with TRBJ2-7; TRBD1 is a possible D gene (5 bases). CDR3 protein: CASSIGTPSSYEQYF. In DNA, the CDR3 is TGTGCCAGTAGTATAGGGACACCAAGCTCCTACGAGCAGTACTTC.